The 27 T cell receptor beta chains below were found in one sample sequenced in a study of coeliac disease. Data came from immunoSEQ multiplex PCR; TCRdb stores just in-frame clones and leaves some out. The sample includes some 4,000 clones, around three fifths of them seen just once. Sequenced material: lymphocytes from the gut lamina propria. The receptors shown here come from a man between 65 and 85 years old without celiac disease.

There are a few counts of this clone. The rearrangement joins TRBV4-1 to TRBJ2-2, with D maybe TRBD2 (5 bases). This CDR3 is 16 amino acids long. The V gene lost 0 bases and the J gene lost 5 bases, with 13 bases spanning the gap. Germline values: CDR1 MGHRA, CDR2 YSYEKL. The CDR3 spells CASSQETGLGTGELFF. In DNA, the CDR3 is TGCGCCAGCAGCCAAGAAACGGGGTTGGGGACCGGGGAGCTGTTTTTT.

This clone was found once. The rearrangement uses TRBV28 and TRBJ1-6; tentative D call: TRBD1 (6 bases). The CDR3 length is 14 residues. Germline assignment: CDR1 MDHEN and CDR2 SYDVKM. Trimming pared 6 bases from V and 7 bases from J, leaving 13 bases between. This CDR3 is CASRNRVSNSPLHF. The CDR3 nucleotides read TGTGCCAGCAGGAACAGGGTTTCCAATTCACCCCTCCACTTT.

By frequency in the sample, this clone is medium-sized. V gene TRBV7-9 combines with J gene TRBJ1-5; weak D call: TRBD1 (5 bases). CDR3 size: 13 residues. The germline V gene encodes CDR1 SEHNR and CDR2 FQNEAQ (reference sequence). The V end was cut by 7 bases, the J end by 6 bases, with 13 bases between. As DNA, the CDR3 is TGTGCCAGCACCAGGAGGGGCGGTCAGCCCCAGCATTTT. It is translated as CASTRRGGQPQHF.

V gene TRBV27 combines with J gene TRBJ1-4; D not certain. The V and J ends lost 2 bases and 0 bases respectively, with 4 bases between them. Germline loops: CDR1 MNHEY, CDR2 SMNVEV (reference sequence). There are 14 residues in the CDR3. In DNA, the CDR3 is TGTGCCAGCAGTTTAACTGCAACTAATGAAAAACTGTTTTTT. Translation gives CASSLTATNEKLFF.

This clone is medium-sized (0.01 to 0.1%) in the sample. The J gene is TRBJ1-1, the V gene TRBV6-6, with TRBD1 matching 7 bases. With V trimmed by 6 bases and J by 6 bases, 10 bases remained unmatched. Per the germline V gene, CDR1 is MNHNY and CDR2 is SVGAGI (reference sequence). The CDR3 covers 14 residues. The CDR3 DNA is TGTGCCAGCAGCGGACAGGTGTACGGCTCTGAAGCTTTCTTT. Translating gives CASSGQVYGSEAFF.

This clone was counted a single time. Other DNA sequences in this sample translate to the same CDR3. The chain employs TRBV29-1 and TRBJ2-1; a weak D match, TRBD1 (7 bases). CDR1 SQVTM and CDR2 ANQGSEA come from the germline V gene. Between the trimmed V and J ends, which lost 6 bases and 0 bases, there was a span of 12 bases. CDR3 length: 14 amino acids. CDR3 sequence reads: CSVDQGGSYNEQFF. The CDR3 DNA reads as TGCAGCGTCGACCAGGGGGGCTCCTACAATGAGCAGTTCTTC.

This chain links TRBV2 with TRBJ1-1; 7 nucleotides align to TRBD1. The CDR3 covers 14 residues. The junction had 9 bases not matched to a gene; V was cut back by 8 bases and J by 3 bases. Germline V gene lookup returns CDR1 SNHLY and CDR2 FYNNEI. This CDR3 is CASLPQGRDTEAFF. As DNA, the CDR3 is TGTGCCAGCCTACCACAGGGGAGAGACACTGAAGCTTTCTTT.

The chain carries TRBV5-5 and TRBJ1-4, with TRBD1 identical over 7 bases. V lost 4 bases and J lost 5; bases outside the gene matches: 11. There are 16 residues in the CDR3. CDR1 and CDR2 from the germline V gene are SGHKS and YYEKEE (reference sequence). The CDR3 spells CASSPDRARPNEKLFF. DNA of the CDR3: TGTGCCAGCAGCCCCGACAGGGCCCGACCAAATGAAAAACTGTTTTTT.

The chain links TRBV6-6 to TRBJ1-2, with TRBD1 identical over 10 bases. The V gene's germline CDR1 is MNHNY and CDR2 SVGAGI (reference sequence). This CDR3 contains 13 residues. The J segment lost 6 bases and the V segment lost 6 bases, leaving 4 bases of the junction unmatched. The DNA of the CDR3 is TGTGCCAGCAGATACGGGACAGGGGATGGCTACACCTTC. Protein product: CASRYGTGDGYTF.

In its sample, this clone is large (0.1 to 1%). The chain uses TRBV6-6 and TRBJ2-7; 7 nucleotides align to TRBD1. Germline CDR1 reads MNHNY; CDR2 reads SVGAGI (reference sequence). The CDR3 is 13 residues long. Trimming took 7 bases from V and 9 from J; bases not matched to a gene: 12. The CDR3 loop is CASTVTGERAQYF. The CDR3 DNA follows: TGTGCCAGCACCGTAACAGGGGAACGCGCGCAGTACTTC.

This clone was seen only a few times. The CDR3 sequence: CASSDQRAGYNEQFF. CDR3 in DNA: TGTGCCAGCAGCGACCAGAGGGCGGGGTACAATGAGCAGTTCTTC. The rearrangement links TRBV7-2 to TRBJ2-1, with D possibly matching TRBD2 (6 bases). Deletions cut 5 bases from V and 4 bases from J, with 15 bases between. Germline CDR1 is SGHTA and CDR2 is FQGNSA. CDR3 size: 15 residues.

This chain joins TRBV15 and TRBJ1-2; the D gene is possibly TRBD1 (5 bases). CDR1 is LNHNV, CDR2 YYDKDF, per germline (reference sequence). CDR3 length: 15 residues. V lost 3 bases and J 2 bases, leaving 13 bases between the germline ends. CDR3 DNA: TGTGCCACCAGCAGCCTGGGGGAGGGAAACTATGGCTACACCTTC. Translated: CATSSLGEGNYGYTF.

With regard to this clone: An end of the junction differs from the germline gene, which may be a read error. This chain joins TRBV6-5 and TRBJ1-2; D is unclear. There are 11 residues in the CDR3. Germline CDR1 is MNHEY and CDR2 is SVGAGI. CDR3 sequence: CASSDSTRYTF. As DNA, the CDR3 is TGTGCCAGCAGTGACTCTACCAGATACACCTTC.

This sequence joins TRBV7-8 and TRBJ2-1; 8 nucleotides line up with TRBD2. Germline assignment: CDR1 SGHVS and CDR2 FQNEAQ. CDR3 size: 17 residues. The V and J ends lost 0 bases and 6 bases, in that order; junction bases with no gene match: 10. The CDR3 bases are TGTGCCAGCAGCTTAGCGGCTCTAACGGGGGGGTTCAATGAGCAGTTCTTC. Its translation is CASSLAALTGGFNEQFF.

V usage is TRBV28 and J usage is TRBJ1-5; a weak D match, TRBD1 (5 bases). The CDR3 is 15 residues long. Germline V gene lookup returns CDR1 MDHEN and CDR2 SYDVKM. V was pared by 3 bases and J by 3 bases, with 12 bases between. This CDR3 reads CASSFQGGDNQPQHF. The CDR3, as DNA: TGTGCCAGCAGTTTTCAGGGTGGGGACAATCAGCCCCAGCATTTT.

This clone came up a few times. The rearrangement links TRBV7-8 to TRBJ2-3, with TRBD2 matching 9 bases. Germline CDR1 is SGHVS and CDR2 is FQNEAQ. There are 15 residues in the CDR3. V dropped 2 bases and J dropped 5; count of bases not matched to a gene: 5. CDR3 loop: CASSLMRGGQDTQYF. The CDR3 DNA is TGTGCCAGCAGCTTAATGCGGGGGGGCCAAGATACGCAGTATTTT.

The V gene is TRBV13, the J gene TRBJ2-5; 7 bases are shared with TRBD1. Germline CDR1 PRHDT, CDR2 FYEKMQ (reference sequence). The CDR3 sequence is 13 residues long. V shed 5 bases, J shed 4 bases, and the junction held 4 bases outside the gene matches. CDR3 DNA sequence: TGTGCCAGCAGCCAGGACAGGAGAGAGACCCAGTACTTC. Translating it yields CASSQDRRETQYF.

As regards this clone: A junction end diverges from the germline sequence, so it may reflect a read error. Other nucleotide sequences from this sample produce the same CDR3. This chain joins TRBV28 and TRBJ1-6, with 7 bases fitting TRBD1. The CDR3 loop spans 13 amino acids. Germline V CDR1 and CDR2: MDHEN, SYDVKM. The CDR3 loop reads CASGQEYNSPLHF. CDR3 in DNA: TGTGCCAGCGGACAGGAGTATAATTCCCCCCTCCACTTT.

This clone was detected once. V gene TRBV10-2 combines with J gene TRBJ2-3; 7 bases map to TRBD2. Unmatched junction bases numbered 7, after V lost 6 bases and J lost 4 bases. The CDR3 loop spans 14 amino acids. Germline lookup yields CDR1 WSHSY and CDR2 SAAADI. For the CDR3, the DNA is TGCGCCAGCAGACTAACTAGCGTTCCAGATACGCAGTATTTT. Its translation is CASRLTSVPDTQYF.

The CDR3 coding sequence is TGCGCCAGCACCTCAAGCGGGGGGGGGAACACTGAAGCTTTCTTT. This encodes CASTSSGGGNTEAFF. V is TRBV4-1 and J is TRBJ1-1; D is perhaps TRBD1 (5 bases). The germline V and J ends were trimmed by 7 bases and 1 base, with 16 bases remaining between them. The CDR3 covers 15 residues. In germline, CDR1 is MGHRA, CDR2 YSYEKL.

V is TRBV2 and J is TRBJ2-5; TRBD1 is a possible D gene (6 bases). Germline V gene data show CDR1 as SNHLY and CDR2 as FYNNEI. CDR3 size: 13 residues. V gave up 11 bases and J gave up 0 bases, with 13 bases separating them. CDR3 protein: CAGARDNQETQYF. CDR3 coding DNA: TGTGCCGGGGCCAGGGACAACCAAGAGACCCAGTACTTC. Variable domain in full (rest from reference TRBV2 and TRBJ2-5): EPEVTQTPSHQVTQMGQEVILRCVPISNHLYFYWYRQILGQKVEFLVSFYNNEISEKSEIFDDQFSVERPDGSNFTLKIRSTKLEDSAMYFCAGARDNQETQYFGPGTRLLVL.

J is TRBJ2-1 and V is TRBV5-4; TRBD2 matches 8 bases. V was clipped by 0 bases and J by 4 bases; unmatched bases: 3. The CDR3 is made up of 15 amino acids. The germline V gene encodes CDR1 SGHNT and CDR2 YYREEE (reference sequence). CDR3 region: CASSLDSGAYNEQFF. CDR3 DNA sequence: TGTGCCAGCAGCTTGGATAGCGGGGCTTACAATGAGCAGTTCTTC.

This chain joins TRBV28 and TRBJ2-5; 11 positions match TRBD2. The trim removed 3 bases at V and 5 bases at J, leaving 14 bases unmatched. This CDR3 contains 18 residues. The germline V gene has CDR1 MDHEN and CDR2 SYDVKM. The CDR3 bases are TGTGCCAGCAGTTTTTATGGTGGTAGCGGGGGGGAATGGGAGACCCAGTACTTC. Translation gives CASSFYGGSGGEWETQYF. Full variable domain (rest looked up from reference TRBV28 and TRBJ2-5): DVKVTQSSRYLVKRTGEKVFLECVQDMDHENMFWYRQDPGLGLRLIYFSYDVKMKEKGDIPEGYSVSREKKERFSLILESASTNQTSMYLCASSFYGGSGGEWETQYFGPGTRLLVL.

This clone is judged large. The chain employs TRBV19 and TRBJ1-4; 8 nucleotides match TRBD1. This CDR3 has 15 amino acids. Germline V lookup: CDR1 LNHDA, CDR2 SQIVND (reference sequence). J gave up 6 bases and V 5 bases, and 8 bases lay outside the gene matches. CDR3 protein: CASSSPGTGDEKLFF. CDR3 sequence (DNA): TGTGCCAGTAGTTCTCCCGGGACAGGAGATGAAAAACTGTTTTTT.

This clone was counted only a few times. CDR3 in DNA: TGTGCCAGCAGCCCGACTAGTACGAACACCGGGGAGCTGTTTTTT. Translated: CASSPTSTNTGELFF. J is TRBJ2-2 and V is TRBV5-4; a possible D gene is TRBD2 (6 bases). Trimming stripped 4 bases from V and 0 bases from J, with 10 bases between. This CDR3 has 15 residues. CDR1 is SGHNT, CDR2 YYREEE, per germline (reference sequence).

V usage is TRBV5-1 and J usage is TRBJ2-1; the match to TRBD1 covers 7 bases. Germline CDR1 and CDR2: SGHRS and YFSETQ. V lost 4 bases and J lost 6; bases outside the gene matches: 7. CDR3 size: 14 residues. The CDR3 is CASSTMTGTNEQFF. CDR3 bases: TGCGCCAGCAGCACAATGACAGGGACCAATGAGCAGTTCTTC. Full variable domain (rest looked up from reference TRBV5-1 and TRBJ2-1): KAGVTQTPRYLIKTRGQQVTLSCSPISGHRSVSWYQQTPGQGLQFLFEYFSETQRNKGNFPGRFSGRQFSNSRSEMNVSTLELGDSALYLCASSTMTGTNEQFFGPGTRLTVL.

V and J are TRBV7-9 and TRBJ2-3, with 9 bases aligning to TRBD2. This CDR3 is built from 14 residues. Germline trimming cut 3 bases from V and 4 bases from J; bases unmatched to any gene: 2. Germline loops: CDR1 SEHNR, CDR2 FQNEAQ (reference sequence). CDR3 residues: CASSLTSGSDTQYF. The DNA for the CDR3 is TGTGCCAGCAGCTTGACTAGCGGATCAGATACGCAGTATTTT.